What follows are 6 T cell receptor beta chains derived from one specimen sequenced in a study of T cell changes during pregnancy in multiple sclerosis. The method was immunoSEQ multiplex PCR; TCRdb's version includes in-frame clones alone and lacks a portion of them. The data hold about 110,000 clones, with 92% observed a single time. The sample was peripheral blood, taken in the third trimester of pregnancy. These receptors were taken from a female donor in good health, enrolled as a control in a pregnancy study.

The chain joins TRBV7-2 to TRBJ2-7, with D maybe TRBD2 (6 bases). The germline gives CDR1 SGHTA, CDR2 FQGNSA. V shed 7 bases and J shed 5 bases, with 18 bases lying between them. This CDR3 has 14 residues. DNA of the CDR3: TGTGCCAGCACCAACCCCAGGAGGGCCGACGAGCAGTACTTC. It is translated as CASTNPRRADEQYF.

The V and J genes are TRBV9 and TRBJ2-3; 7 nucleotides align to TRBD1. Looked up from germline, CDR1 is SGDLS and CDR2 is YYNGEE. V gave up 4 bases and J gave up 2 bases; unmatched junction bases: 7. CDR3 size: 15 residues. As DNA, the CDR3 is TGTGCCAGCAGCTCTACGGGACAGCTCACAGATACGCAGTATTTT. Amino acids: CASSSTGQLTDTQYF.

The V call is TRBV7-2, the J call TRBJ1-1; D gene unclear. The CDR3 loop spans 14 amino acids. Germline V gene data show CDR1 as SGHTA and CDR2 as FQGNSA. The V and J ends lost 1 base and 0 bases respectively, with 6 bases between them. CDR3 DNA sequence: TGTGCCAGCAGCTTAGTGGGCATGAACACTGAAGCTTTCTTT. This gives the protein CASSLVGMNTEAFF.

The rearrangement links TRBV7-2 to TRBJ2-2; D is undetermined. V lost 4 bases, J lost 4 bases, and 10 bases lay in between. The CDR3 loop spans 14 amino acids. CDR1 SGHTA and CDR2 FQGNSA come from the germline V gene. The CDR3 region has the DNA TGTGCCAGCAGCTCTACCCTACCCACCGGGGAGCTGTTTTTT. Translating gives CASSSTLPTGELFF. The full variable domain, with the rest looked up from reference TRBV7-2 and TRBJ2-2, is GAGVSQSPSNKVTEKGKDVELRCDPISGHTALYWYRQSLGQGLEFLIYFQGNSAPDKSGLPSDRFSAERTGGSVSTLTIQRTQQEDSAVYLCASSSTLPTGELFFGEGSRLTVL.

This chain uses TRBV19 with TRBJ1-1, with D perhaps TRBD1 (5 bases). The CDR3 is 15 amino acids. Germline V gene sequence: CDR1 LNHDA, CDR2 SQIVND (reference sequence). V lost 4 bases and J lost 2, with 14 bases in between. DNA for the CDR3: TGTGCCAGTAGTACCGCCTGGGGGGGAAACACTGAAGCTTTCTTT. Residues: CASSTAWGGNTEAFF.

The chain employs TRBV7-9 and TRBJ2-3, with 10 bases aligning to TRBD2. Trimming at V came to 3 bases and at J to 2 bases, leaving 8 bases not matched to a gene. The CDR3 is 17 amino acids. Germline V lookup: CDR1 SEHNR, CDR2 FQNEAQ (reference sequence). The DNA for the CDR3 is TGTGCCAGCAGCTTGTCGCTAGCGGGGGCCTTCACAGATACGCAGTATTTT. Translation: CASSLSLAGAFTDTQYF.